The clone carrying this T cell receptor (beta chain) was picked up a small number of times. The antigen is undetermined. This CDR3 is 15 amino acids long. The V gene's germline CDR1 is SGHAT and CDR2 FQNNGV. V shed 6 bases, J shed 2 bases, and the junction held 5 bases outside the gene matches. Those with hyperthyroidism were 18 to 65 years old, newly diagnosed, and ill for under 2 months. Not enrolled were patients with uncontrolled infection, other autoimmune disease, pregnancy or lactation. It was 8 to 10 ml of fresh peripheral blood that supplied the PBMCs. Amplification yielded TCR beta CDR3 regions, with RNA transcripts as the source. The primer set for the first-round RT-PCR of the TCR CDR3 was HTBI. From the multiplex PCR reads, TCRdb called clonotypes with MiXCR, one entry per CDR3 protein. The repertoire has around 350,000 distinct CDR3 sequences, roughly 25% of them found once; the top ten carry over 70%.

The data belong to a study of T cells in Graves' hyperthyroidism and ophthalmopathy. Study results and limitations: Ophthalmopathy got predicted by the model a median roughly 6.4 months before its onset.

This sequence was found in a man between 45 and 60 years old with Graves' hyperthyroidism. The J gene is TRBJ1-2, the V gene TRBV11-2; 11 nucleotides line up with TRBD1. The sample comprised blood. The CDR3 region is CASRSGTGGNYGYTF. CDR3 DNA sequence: TGTGCCAGCAGATCCGGGACAGGGGGAAACTATGGCTACACCTTC.